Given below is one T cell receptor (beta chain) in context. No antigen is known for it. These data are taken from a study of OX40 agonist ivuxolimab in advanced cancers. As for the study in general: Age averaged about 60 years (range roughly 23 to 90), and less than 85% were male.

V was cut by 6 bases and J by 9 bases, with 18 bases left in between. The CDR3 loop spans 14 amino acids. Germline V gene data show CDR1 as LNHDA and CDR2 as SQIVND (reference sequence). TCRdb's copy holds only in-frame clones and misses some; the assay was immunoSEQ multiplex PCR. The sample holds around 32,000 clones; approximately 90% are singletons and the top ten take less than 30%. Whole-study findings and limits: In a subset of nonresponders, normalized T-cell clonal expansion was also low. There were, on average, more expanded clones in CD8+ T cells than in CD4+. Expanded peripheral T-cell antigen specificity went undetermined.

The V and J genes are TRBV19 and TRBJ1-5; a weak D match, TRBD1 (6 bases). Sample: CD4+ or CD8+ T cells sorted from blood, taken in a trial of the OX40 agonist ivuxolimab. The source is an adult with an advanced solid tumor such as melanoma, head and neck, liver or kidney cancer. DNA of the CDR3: TGTGCCAGTAGACCCCCGGGGGCGATGATGCCCCAGCATTTT. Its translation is CASRPPGAMMPQHF. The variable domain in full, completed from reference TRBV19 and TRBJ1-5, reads DGGITQSPKYLFRKEGQNVTLSCEQNLNHDAMYWYRQDPGQGLRLIYYSQIVNDFQKGDIAEGYSVSREKKESFPLTVTSAQKNPTAFYLCASRPPGAMMPQHFGDGTRLSIL.